This TCR beta chain was found in a study of blood T cell repertoires in COVID-19. Study as a whole: Donors in the United States, Italy and Spain gave samples during acute or convalescent COVID-19.

CDR3 size: 15 residues. J gave up 4 bases and V 0 bases, and 3 bases lay outside the gene matches. The germline CDR1 and CDR2 sequences are SGHNT and YYREEE (reference sequence). Those who participated ranged in age from roughly 18 to 89 years and resided in about two dozen US areas. Donors were grouped by their self-reported clinical history. The recovered donors of Cohort 3 showed two negative PCRs, clearance, or symptom resolution. TCRdb's table, derived via immunoSEQ multiplex PCR, lists solely in-frame clones and lacks some. The data hold around 500,000 clones, with less than 90% observed a single time.

The sample was PBMCs or T cells enriched from blood (not recorded which). This clonotype originated in a woman in her fifties or sixties who had recovered from COVID-19. The chain employs TRBV5-4 and TRBJ2-1, with 8 bases fitting TRBD2. CDR3 nucleotides: TGTGCCAGCAGCTTGGATAGCGGGGTGTACAATGAGCAGTTCTTC. Its protein product is CASSLDSGVYNEQFF. The full variable domain, rest sourced from reference TRBV5-4 and TRBJ2-1, is ETGVTQSPTHLIKTRGQQVTLRCSSQSGHNTVSWYQQALGQGPQFIFQYYREEENGRGNFPPRFSGLQFPNYSSELNVNALELDDSALYLCASSLDSGVYNEQFFGPGTRLTVL.